By share, the clone carrying this TCR beta chain ranks as medium-sized. The Seattle site enrolled patients during active infection and followed them longitudinally. These data come from a study of blood T cell repertoires in COVID-19. The CDR3 extends over 14 amino acids. CDR1 and CDR2 from the germline V gene are WSHSY and SAAADI. V shed 2 bases and J shed 2 bases, with 10 bases lying between them. In the source study's methods: Amplification with reference gene primers provided the estimates of nucleated cell counts. Measured with immunoSEQ multiplex PCR; TCRdb has only the in-frame clones, and not every one. Clone size and V and J calls were adopted from that table, with D and trimming inferred from the DNA. The table lists around 63,000 clones, over 60% of them singletons.

The receptor was derived from a woman aged 70-85 years with COVID-19, enrolled during active disease. The chain recombines TRBV10-2 with TRBJ2-7, with a weak D call TRBD1 (6 bases). The sequenced sample consisted of peripheral blood. CDR3 in DNA: TGCGCCAGCAGTGAGACCGGGACAACCTACGAGCAGTACGTC. Amino acids: CASSETGTTYEQYV.